This T cell receptor (beta chain) was identified in a study of CD8+ T cells in alopecia areata. Points from the study as a whole: Tofacitinib significantly lowered scalp clonality and expanded CD8+ clones among the top 100.

This clone has more than one count but fewer than ten. What it recognizes is unknown. This CDR3 spans 21 amino acids. Germline loops: CDR1 LGHNA, CDR2 YNFKEQ. V was cut by 2 bases and J by 0 bases, with 23 bases left in between. Treatment here: oral pan-JAK inhibitor, 5-10 mg twice daily. Sequencing used cDNA as its template, made by extracting RNA and reverse transcribing it. Data came from immunoSEQ multiplex PCR; TCRdb stores just in-frame clones and leaves some out. Of a few hundred thousand clones listed, more than 30% were seen once; the top ten hold roughly 0.5%. This sequence was found in a human donor with alopecia areata. The specimen comprised CD4+ T cells sorted from blood, sampled between weeks 30 and 35, from a patient treated with tofacitinib. J is TRBJ2-6 and V is TRBV4-2, with D perhaps matching TRBD1 or TRBD2 (6 bases each). CDR3 DNA sequence: TGTGCCAGCAGCCAAAGCCGGGCTGGCCGGGGGCAGAGCTCTGGGGCCAACGTCCTGACTTTC. Translating gives CASSQSRAGRGQSSGANVLTF.